A single sample gave rise to the 28 T cell receptor beta chains below, sequenced in a study of cytomegalovirus exposure and HLA in healthy donors. 60 Vbeta and 13 Jbeta primers were used in PCR. Measured with immunoSEQ multiplex PCR; TCRdb has only the in-frame clones, and not every one. The table shows 150,000 to 170,000 clones, with 75% occurring only once. The sequenced material came from PBMCs. The receptors here all came from a man in his late teens or twenties in good health and CMV-seronegative.

V gene TRBV7-9 combines with J gene TRBJ2-5, with a tentative D call TRBD1 (6 bases). Trimming shortened V by 1 base and J by 5 bases, and 14 bases separated the two germline ends. The CDR3 contains 15 residues. The germline gives CDR1 SEHNR, CDR2 FQNEAQ (reference sequence). CDR3 bases: TGTGCCAGCAGCTTAGGGACAGCCCAGCGGGAGACCCAGTACTTC. Encoded protein: CASSLGTAQRETQYF.

The genes are TRBV4-3 and TRBJ1-1; D may be TRBD1 (5 bases). The germline gives CDR1 LGHNA, CDR2 YSLEER. The CDR3 loop spans 16 amino acids. V was clipped by 3 bases and J by 0 bases, with 14 bases between them. CDR3 sequence reads: CASSQGGAALNTEAFF. Written as DNA, the CDR3 is TGCGCCAGCAGCCAGGGTGGGGCAGCGTTGAACACTGAAGCTTTCTTT.

The J gene is TRBJ2-1, the V gene TRBV7-6, with a weak D call TRBD2 (6 bases). The CDR3 totals 16 residues. Germline V gene sequence: CDR1 SGHVS, CDR2 FNYEAQ. The V end lost 1 base, the J end lost 7 bases, and 17 bases lay between the germline ends. CDR3 nucleotides: TGTGCCAGCAGCTTAGAGTCTGGGACTCACGGTAATGAGCAGTTCTTC. It is translated as CASSLESGTHGNEQFF.

The chain recombines TRBV9 with TRBJ2-6; D ambiguous. With 3 bases removed from V and 12 bases from J, the gap between germline ends came to 16 bases. CDR3 length equals 14 residues. Germline-derived CDR1 and CDR2 are SGDLS and YYNGEE. CDR3 residues: CASSAPSVFGVLTF. The CDR3 DNA sequence: TGTGCCAGCAGCGCCCCTAGTGTATTTGGCGTCCTGACTTTC.

V usage is TRBV6-1 and J usage is TRBJ2-5, with 8 bases lining up with TRBD2. The CDR3 has 14 amino acids. Germline V gene lookup returns CDR1 MNHNS and CDR2 SASEGT. J gave up 4 bases and V 8 bases, and 9 bases lay outside the gene matches. The CDR3 region has the DNA TGTGCCAGCGTTAGCGGGGCCCTCCCAGAGACCCAGTACTTC. Protein: CASVSGALPETQYF.

The chain recombines TRBV6-4 with TRBJ2-2; TRBD2 matches 8 bases. The CDR3 runs 15 residues. Unmatched junction bases numbered 5, after V lost 4 bases and J lost 4 bases. Germline values: CDR1 MRHNA, CDR2 SNTAGT. CDR3 DNA: TGTGCCAGCAGTGGGTCAAGCGGGAGCACCGGGGAGCTGTTTTTT. Its protein product is CASSGSSGSTGELFF.

This chain joins TRBV18 and TRBJ1-1; no firm D call. The V gene's germline CDR1 is KGHSH and CDR2 LQKENI. The germline V and J ends were trimmed by 0 bases and 1 base, with 9 bases remaining between them. This CDR3 is built from 15 residues. The CDR3 DNA sequence: TGTGCCAGCTCACCACCAGCGATACCGAACACTGAAGCTTTCTTT. It is translated as CASSPPAIPNTEAFF.

This clone occurred a few times. V and J are TRBV6-5 and TRBJ2-7; 8 positions agree with TRBD2. Germline V gene data show CDR1 as MNHEY and CDR2 as SVGAGI. This CDR3 spans 16 amino acids. V shed 2 bases and J 3 bases; nucleotides not matched to a gene: 9. For the CDR3, the DNA is TGTGCCAGCAGTTACGGGTTGGCTAGCGGGTTCTACGAGCAGTACTTC. Protein sequence: CASSYGLASGFYEQYF.

The V call is TRBV28, the J call TRBJ2-3; 9 nucleotides align to TRBD1. Trimming took 6 bases from V and 0 from J; bases not matched to a gene: 7. Germline values: CDR1 MDHEN, CDR2 SYDVKM. CDR3 length: 16 residues. DNA of the CDR3: TGTGCCAGCAGATTCCGGGACAGGGAGAGCACAGATACGCAGTATTTT. Translating gives CASRFRDRESTDTQYF.

In its sample, this clone was seen a few times. CDR3 nucleotide sequence: TGTGCCAGTAGTATCCGGACAGGGGCTAATGGCTACACCTTC. This gives the protein CASSIRTGANGYTF. The rearrangement links TRBV19 to TRBJ1-2, with TRBD1 matching over 9 bases. The CDR3 runs to 14 residues. The junction had 5 bases not matched to a gene; V was cut back by 3 bases and J by 6 bases. Germline V gene sequence: CDR1 LNHDA, CDR2 SQIVND (reference sequence).

The chain employs TRBV6-5 and TRBJ2-3, with D perhaps TRBD1 (5 bases). V was clipped by 6 bases and J by 2 bases, with 15 bases between them. Germline values: CDR1 MNHEY, CDR2 SVGAGI. The CDR3 spans 15 residues. CDR3 loop: CASSGLGHDTDTQYF. DNA for the CDR3: TGTGCCAGCAGCGGCCTTGGACACGACACAGATACGCAGTATTTT.

The chain combines TRBV10-1 with TRBJ2-7, with a possible D match to TRBD2 (5 bases). The V gene's germline CDR1 is WNHNN and CDR2 SYGVQD (reference sequence). Trimming shortened V by 6 bases and J by 4 bases, and 13 bases separated the two germline ends. CDR3 length: 13 amino acids. CDR3 bases: TGCGCCAGCAGCCGCAGTGAGGGATACGAGCAGTACTTC. Protein: CASSRSEGYEQYF.

The chain carries TRBV19 and TRBJ2-1; D remains ambiguous. Germline V gene lookup returns CDR1 LNHDA and CDR2 SQIVND (reference sequence). V lost 8 bases and J lost 4, with 12 bases in between. The CDR3 loop spans 13 amino acids. The CDR3 loop reads CASAYGQYNEQFF. As DNA, the CDR3 is TGTGCCAGTGCCTATGGGCAATACAATGAGCAGTTCTTC.

The chain uses TRBV27 and TRBJ2-7; tentatively, D is TRBD2 (5 bases). Trimming took off 6 bases at V and 0 bases at J, with 15 bases between the two ends. From germline, CDR1 is MNHEY and CDR2 SMNVEV (reference sequence). CDR3 length: 15 residues. The CDR3 is CASSPAEVSSYEQYF. The CDR3 DNA reads as TGTGCCAGCAGCCCCGCGGAGGTCAGCTCCTACGAGCAGTACTTC.

V usage is TRBV5-6 and J usage is TRBJ1-1; D call uncertain. Germline values: CDR1 SGHDT, CDR2 YYEEEE. There are 15 residues in the CDR3. The ends were cut back, 0 bases at V and 1 base at J, with 10 bases in the middle. This chain's CDR3 is CASSLVTLRNTEAFF. The CDR3 DNA reads TGTGCCAGCAGCTTGGTGACTCTCAGGAACACTGAAGCTTTCTTT.

This chain uses TRBV4-3 with TRBJ2-2, with D possibly TRBD1 on 6 matching bases. The V end lost 2 bases, the J end lost 1 base, and 11 bases lay between the germline ends. Germline CDR1 is LGHNA and CDR2 is YSLEER. This CDR3 region has 16 residues. CDR3 nucleotides: TGCGCCAGCAGCCAATTCGCCAGGGGGAACACCGGGGAGCTGTTTTTT. It codes for CASSQFARGNTGELFF.

The chain has TRBV10-1 and TRBJ2-5, with 10 bases fitting TRBD2. Germline trimming cut 5 bases from V and 4 bases from J; bases unmatched to any gene: 7. This CDR3 has 15 residues. Germline values: CDR1 WNHNN, CDR2 SYGVQD (reference sequence). CDR3 nucleotides: TGCGCCAGCAGTCGGACTAGCGGAGAGGGAGAGACCCAGTACTTC. It yields the protein CASSRTSGEGETQYF.

V usage is TRBV7-9 and J usage is TRBJ2-1, with 11 bases that match TRBD1. Germline V gene sequence: CDR1 SEHNR, CDR2 FQNEAQ (reference sequence). The CDR3 loop spans 15 amino acids. The junction had 7 bases not matched to a gene; V was cut back by 5 bases and J by 7 bases. The CDR3 spells CASSPGQGARNEQFF. The CDR3 DNA sequence: TGTGCCAGCAGCCCAGGACAGGGGGCTAGGAATGAGCAGTTCTTC.

The chain links TRBV5-5 to TRBJ2-7; 9 bases match TRBD1. V gave up 3 bases and J gave up 6 bases; unmatched junction bases: 10. CDR1 and CDR2 from the germline V gene are SGHKS and YYEKEE (reference sequence). The CDR3 is 15 residues long. The CDR3 bases are TGTGCCAGCAGCTGGGAGGGACAGGGTATGAGCGAGCAGTACTTC. Translation: CASSWEGQGMSEQYF.

The V call is TRBV19, the J call TRBJ1-5, with 11 bases lining up with TRBD1. CDR3 length: 15 residues. V lost 7 bases and J lost 6; bases outside the gene matches: 8. The germline CDR1 and CDR2 sequences are LNHDA and SQIVND (reference sequence). The CDR3 DNA sequence: TGTGCCAGTACCCTCAGGACAGGGGGCGGTCAGCCCCAGCATTTT. Translated, it gives CASTLRTGGGQPQHF. Using reference TRBV19 and TRBJ1-5 for the parts outside the CDR3, the full variable domain is DGGITQSPKYLFRKEGQNVTLSCEQNLNHDAMYWYRQDPGQGLRLIYYSQIVNDFQKGDIAEGYSVSREKKESFPLTVTSAQKNPTAFYLCASTLRTGGGQPQHFGDGTRLSIL.

DNA of the CDR3: TGTGCCAGCAGTTCCCCTCTCACTAGTCTGGAGATCGATGAGCAGTTCTTC. Encoded protein: CASSSPLTSLEIDEQFF. The rearrangement uses TRBV27 and TRBJ2-1; perhaps TRBD2 as D (5 bases). Trimming cost V 4 bases and J 8 bases, with 24 bases left between them. The CDR3 is made up of 17 amino acids. Germline values: CDR1 MNHEY, CDR2 SMNVEV (reference sequence).

The CDR3 DNA is TGTGCTAGTGGTCCCCCCGGGGGGGGGTACGAGCAGTACTTC. Protein sequence: CASGPPGGGYEQYF. The genes are TRBV12-5 and TRBJ2-7, with 8 bases fitting TRBD2. V shed 5 bases, J shed 4 bases, and the junction held 7 bases outside the gene matches. CDR1 is LGHNT, CDR2 FRNRAP, per germline. The CDR3 has 14 amino acids.

The chain recombines TRBV19 with TRBJ2-1, with 10 bases lining up with TRBD1. The CDR3 contains 16 residues. J gave up 6 bases and V 5 bases, and 10 bases lay outside the gene matches. Germline loops: CDR1 LNHDA, CDR2 SQIVND (reference sequence). CDR3 DNA: TGTGCCAGTAGTCCATCCCCGGGACAGGGGTTCAATGAGCAGTTCTTC. Translation gives CASSPSPGQGFNEQFF.

This clone was recorded a few times. V usage is TRBV2 and J usage is TRBJ2-3; D remains unclear. CDR1 and CDR2 from the germline V gene are SNHLY and FYNNEI. Trimming stripped 0 bases from V and 0 bases from J, with 4 bases between. The CDR3 extends over 14 amino acids. The CDR3 loop is CASSEALSTDTQYF. The CDR3 DNA follows: TGTGCCAGCAGTGAAGCGTTAAGCACAGATACGCAGTATTTT.

The V and J genes are TRBV28 and TRBJ1-5; possible D gene TRBD1, 5 bases. This CDR3 contains 17 residues. The germline V gene encodes CDR1 MDHEN and CDR2 SYDVKM. Trimming cost V 4 bases and J 6 bases, with 22 bases left between them. CDR3 amino acids: CASSSRGRQLKSQPQHF. CDR3 DNA: TGTGCCAGCAGTTCTAGAGGCAGACAGTTAAAAAGTCAGCCCCAGCATTTT. Filled out from reference TRBV28 and TRBJ1-5, the complete variable domain reads DVKVTQSSRYLVKRTGEKVFLECVQDMDHENMFWYRQDPGLGLRLIYFSYDVKMKEKGDIPEGYSVSREKKERFSLILESASTNQTSMYLCASSSRGRQLKSQPQHFGDGTRLSIL.

There are a few counts of this clone. J is TRBJ1-1 and V is TRBV6-1; D is possibly TRBD1 (5 bases). CDR1 is MNHNS and CDR2 is SASEGT in the germline V gene. The CDR3 length is 14 residues. Trimming stripped 5 bases from V and 7 bases from J, with 17 bases between. CDR3 in DNA: TGTGCCAGCAGTCAGGGTGATCCCGGCCTTGAAGCTTTCTTT. As protein: CASSQGDPGLEAFF.

V and J are TRBV28 and TRBJ2-5; D is ambiguous. Matching the DNA end better, TRBJ2-7 makes the J call doubtful. Germline V gene lookup returns CDR1 MDHEN and CDR2 SYDVKM. The CDR3 is 14 amino acids. CDR3 sequence: CASSPRSETYEQYF. The CDR3 coding sequence is TGTGCCAGCAGTCCGAGGTCCGAGACCTACGAGCAGTACTTC.

The chain carries TRBV4-1 and TRBJ2-3; TRBD2 agrees at 9 bases. This CDR3 spans 18 amino acids. The J segment lost 0 bases and the V segment lost 3 bases, leaving 10 bases of the junction unmatched. Germline V gives CDR1 MGHRA, CDR2 YSYEKL. The CDR3 loop reads CASSQILSGSVSTDTQYF. The DNA for the CDR3 is TGCGCCAGCAGCCAGATCCTTAGCGGGAGCGTTAGCACAGATACGCAGTATTTT.